The 21 T cell receptor beta chains in this list originate from one sample, sequenced in a study of vaccination and CD4 T cells after COVID-19. The Oncomine TCR Beta short-read assay was what sequenced the DNA obtained from cultured CD4+ T cells. TCRdb called the PCR reads again in MiXCR, with one record for every CDR3 protein. The profile shows tens of thousands of distinct CDR3 sequences, roughly three fifths of them singletons. The treatment denotes: approximately 10-day PBMC culture with coronavirus spike peptide pools or control peptides (ViraFEST assay). Their antigen targets remain unknown. The sequencing input was CD4+ T cells from blood, cultured in vitro. Every receptor here comes from a human donor who had recovered from COVID-19.

On this clonotype: One end of the junction varies from germline; a read error may be responsible. The chain uses TRBV7-2 and TRBJ1-2, with D perhaps matching TRBD1 (6 bases). CDR3 size: 13 residues. Germline values: CDR1 SGHTA, CDR2 FQGNSA. CDR3 DNA sequence: TGTGCCAGCAGCTTATCGGGGGCCTATGGCTGCACCTTC. Its translation is CASSLSGAYGCTF. The entire variable domain, with the rest obtained from reference TRBV7-2 and TRBJ1-2, is as follows: GAGVSQSPSNKVTEKGKDVELRCDPISGHTALYWYRQSLGQGLEFLIYFQGNSAPDKSGLPSDRFSAERTGGSVSTLTIQRTQQEDSAVYLCASSLSGAYGCTFGSGTRLTVV.

The chain has TRBV27 and TRBJ2-1; TRBD2 matches 10 bases. Per germline, CDR1 MNHEY and CDR2 SMNVEV (reference sequence). V shed 2 bases, J shed 4 bases, and the junction held 8 bases outside the gene matches. This CDR3 contains 17 residues. CDR3 nucleotides: TGTGCCAGCAGTTTAGTCTATACTAGCGGGACTTACAATGAGCAGTTCTTC. Encoded protein: CASSLVYTSGTYNEQFF.

As concerns this clonotype: Relative to the germline gene, one junction end is altered; a read error may explain this. The chain employs TRBV27 and TRBJ1-5, with D maybe TRBD1 (5 bases). The CDR3 covers 13 residues. Germline lookup yields CDR1 MNHEY and CDR2 SMNVEV (reference sequence). The chain's CDR3 is CASSEGVGQLQHF. The CDR3 DNA reads TGTGCCTCCTCAGAAGGGGTCGGTCAGCTCCAGCATTTT.

The chain joins TRBV7-2 to TRBJ1-5; D is undetermined. Trimming took 3 bases from V and 3 from J, leaving 6 bases between them. Germline V gene sequence: CDR1 SGHTA, CDR2 FQGNSA. CDR3 size: 13 residues. This chain's CDR3 is CASSFKPNQPQHF. In DNA form, the CDR3 reads TGTGCCAGCAGCTTTAAGCCCAATCAGCCCCAGCATTTT. Together with reference TRBV7-2 and TRBJ1-5, the CDR3 gives the full variable domain: GAGVSQSPSNKVTEKGKDVELRCDPISGHTALYWYRQSLGQGLEFLIYFQGNSAPDKSGLPSDRFSAERTGGSVSTLTIQRTQQEDSAVYLCASSFKPNQPQHFGDGTRLSIL.

V usage is TRBV24-1 and J usage is TRBJ1-2; a weak D match, TRBD1 (5 bases). Germline values: CDR1 KGHDR, CDR2 SFDVKD. There are 14 residues in the CDR3. V lost 1 base and J lost 6, with 11 bases in between. The CDR3 loop is CATSDLGGVDGYTF. DNA of the CDR3: TGTGCCACCAGTGATTTAGGAGGGGTGGATGGCTACACCTTC.

The chain carries TRBV7-6 and TRBJ2-3, with TRBD2 as a possible D gene (6 bases). V lost 5 bases and J 2 bases, leaving 14 bases between the germline ends. The germline V gene encodes CDR1 SGHVS and CDR2 FNYEAQ. The CDR3 consists of 15 residues. The CDR3 is CASSPIADITDTQYF. In DNA, the CDR3 is TGTGCCAGCAGCCCCATAGCGGACATCACAGATACGCAGTATTTT.

This clonotype was observed a few times. The CDR3 DNA reads as TGTGCCACCAGTGATCCAGGGACAGCGGCCGGGGAGCTGTTTTTT. This translates into CATSDPGTAAGELFF. The V gene is TRBV24-1, the J gene TRBJ2-2; 7 positions agree with TRBD1. Per the germline V gene, CDR1 is KGHDR and CDR2 is SFDVKD. The trim removed 3 bases at V and 6 bases at J, leaving 6 bases unmatched. CDR3 length equals 15 residues.

This chain joins TRBV27 and TRBJ2-6, with TRBD1 matching 8 bases. V gave up 5 bases and J gave up 0 bases; unmatched junction bases: 9. Germline CDR1 reads MNHEY; CDR2 reads SMNVEV (reference sequence). CDR3 length equals 18 residues. The CDR3 DNA reads as TGTGCCAGCAGTCCGCGGGACAGGCCCACCTCTGGGGCCAACGTCCTGACTTTC. Amino acids: CASSPRDRPTSGANVLTF. The whole variable domain, remainder taken from reference TRBV27 and TRBJ2-6, is EAQVTQNPRYLITVTGKKLTVTCSQNMNHEYMSWYRQDPGLGLRQIYYSMNVEVTDKGDVPEGYKVSRKEKRNFPLILESPSPNQTSLYFCASSPRDRPTSGANVLTFGAGSRLTVL.

This sequence joins TRBV5-4 and TRBJ2-2; maybe TRBD2 (5 bases). With 7 bases removed from V and 3 bases from J, the gap between germline ends came to 7 bases. Germline CDR1 and CDR2: SGHNT and YYREEE (reference sequence). The CDR3 contains 12 residues. CDR3 sequence (DNA): TGTGCCAGCGGAGGCCACACCGGGGAGCTGTTTTTT. Translation: CASGGHTGELFF. Complete variable domain (other parts from reference TRBV5-4 and TRBJ2-2): ETGVTQSPTHLIKTRGQQVTLRCSSQSGHNTVSWYQQALGQGPQFIFQYYREEENGRGNFPPRFSGLQFPNYSSELNVNALELDDSALYLCASGGHTGELFFGEGSRLTVL.

The chain joins TRBV19 to TRBJ2-7; D remains ambiguous. This CDR3 contains 14 residues. Germline loops: CDR1 LNHDA, CDR2 SQIVND (reference sequence). Trimming left V 10 bases short and J 2 bases short, with 18 bases between. The CDR3 sequence is CATGREIPPYEQYF. CDR3 nucleotides: TGTGCCACCGGAAGGGAAATCCCGCCCTACGAGCAGTACTTC.

The count of this clonotype is one. The chain uses TRBV5-4 and TRBJ2-2, with D perhaps matching TRBD1 (5 bases). CDR1 is SGHNT and CDR2 is YYREEE in the germline V gene (reference sequence). This CDR3 region has 15 residues. Trimming shortened V by 4 bases and J by 0 bases, and 10 bases separated the two germline ends. Here the CDR3 reads CASSLTVTNTGELFF. CDR3 coding DNA: TGTGCCAGCAGCCTGACAGTTACGAACACCGGGGAGCTGTTTTTT.

A few counts support this clonotype. CDR3: CASSLGPLGDTQYF. The CDR3 DNA reads as TGTGCCAGTAGTCTCGGGCCCCTCGGAGATACGCAGTATTTT. The V call is TRBV19, the J call TRBJ2-3; the D is unclear. V dropped 5 bases and J dropped 5 bases, with 14 bases sitting between them. CDR1 LNHDA and CDR2 SQIVND come from the germline V gene (reference sequence). The CDR3 totals 14 residues.

This clonotype has only a few counts. V usage is TRBV20-1 and J usage is TRBJ1-4; D might be TRBD1 (5 bases). This CDR3 has 11 residues. V lost 1 base and J 8 bases, leaving 5 bases between the germline ends. Germline V lookup: CDR1 DFQATT, CDR2 SNEGSKA (reference sequence). The CDR3 loop is CSARGDEKLFF. The CDR3 DNA reads as TGCAGTGCTAGAGGGGACGAAAAACTGTTTTTT.

V and J are TRBV2 and TRBJ1-2; D ambiguous. The germline V gene has CDR1 SNHLY and CDR2 FYNNEI. The length of the CDR3 is 15 residues. V was pared by 5 bases and J by 6 bases, with 19 bases between. CDR3 region: CASSTGSRSSHGYTF. The CDR3 DNA reads TGTGCCAGCAGTACCGGCAGCCGCAGCTCTCATGGCTACACCTTC.

The V and J genes are TRBV7-9 and TRBJ2-5; D is ambiguous. There are 13 residues in the CDR3. V was pared by 1 base and J by 4 bases, with 7 bases between. CDR1 is SEHNR, CDR2 FQNEAQ, per germline (reference sequence). The CDR3: CASSLVSRETQYF. CDR3 bases: TGTGCCAGCAGCTTAGTTAGTAGAGAGACCCAGTACTTC.

V and J are TRBV24-1 and TRBJ2-1; 7 positions agree with TRBD2. This CDR3 region has 12 residues. Germline V lookup: CDR1 KGHDR, CDR2 SFDVKD. The J segment lost 14 bases and the V segment lost 3 bases, leaving 6 bases of the junction unmatched. This CDR3 is CATSDTWGGKFF. CDR3 bases: TGTGCCACCAGTGATACATGGGGGGGGAAGTTCTTC.

The chain has TRBV7-8 and TRBJ2-7, with D unclear. Trimming took off 0 bases at V and 4 bases at J, with 16 bases between the two ends. CDR1 SGHVS and CDR2 FQNEAQ come from the germline V gene. The length of the CDR3 is 16 residues. CDR3 residues: CASSLAGGLNGYEQYF. In DNA, the CDR3 is TGTGCCAGCAGCTTAGCGGGCGGTCTGAATGGGTACGAGCAGTACTTC.

V and J are TRBV6-1 and TRBJ2-2; D may match TRBD1 or TRBD2 (6 bases each). V lost 7 bases and J 4 bases, leaving 19 bases between the germline ends. Looked up from germline, CDR1 is MNHNS and CDR2 is SASEGT. The CDR3 sequence is 16 residues long. Written as DNA, the CDR3 is TGTGCCAGCACCTCGCACTGGGGGGCAGGCACCGGGGAGCTGTTTTTT. It specifies CASTSHWGAGTGELFF.

The chain combines TRBV5-1 with TRBJ1-1; D is ambiguous. Between the trimmed V and J ends, which lost 0 bases and 4 bases, there was a span of 13 bases. The CDR3 is 15 residues long. CDR1 SGHRS and CDR2 YFSETQ come from the germline V gene. The CDR3 DNA reads as TGCGCCAGCAGCTTGGAGGTAGGGTGGGGCACTGAAGCTTTCTTT. Translating it yields CASSLEVGWGTEAFF. Combining the CDR3 with reference TRBV5-1 and TRBJ1-1 gives the whole variable domain KAGVTQTPRYLIKTRGQQVTLSCSPISGHRSVSWYQQTPGQGLQFLFEYFSETQRNKGNFPGRFSGRQFSNSRSEMNVSTLELGDSALYLCASSLEVGWGTEAFFGQGTRLTVV.

The genes are TRBV28 and TRBJ1-1; 7 bases match TRBD1. In germline, CDR1 is MDHEN, CDR2 SYDVKM. This CDR3 spans 14 amino acids. V trimming: 5 bases; J trimming: 3 bases; junction bases outside the gene matches: 6. The CDR3 spells CASSKQGRYTEAFF. The DNA for the CDR3 is TGTGCCAGCAGTAAACAGGGGAGGTACACTGAAGCTTTCTTT.

The chain recombines TRBV11-2 with TRBJ1-1; 7 nucleotides agree with TRBD1. V shed 6 bases and J 6 bases; nucleotides not matched to a gene: 10. The germline CDR1 and CDR2 sequences are SGHAT and FQNNGV. This CDR3 is 14 amino acids long. The CDR3 region has the DNA TGTGCCAGCAGGCCGGACAGGAACCTCCCTGAAGCTTTCTTT. Translation: CASRPDRNLPEAFF.